The clone carrying this T cell receptor beta chain occurred many times. Its antigen is currently unknown. The read falls 3 residues short of the CDR3 end, and the missing part is taken from the germline J gene. The sample is drawn from a study of T cell clonality in common variable immunodeficiency. Notes on the study in general: T cell subpopulation sequencing would be needed to explain CVID clonality.

Sequencing input was equivalent genomic DNA from CVID and controls. Method: immunoSEQ multiplex PCR; TCRdb's copy keeps in-frame clones and lacks some. This sample comprises under 65,000 clones, none seen once only. The germline gives CDR1 SGHNT, CDR2 YYREEE (reference sequence). This CDR3 is built from 15 residues. Trimming took 3 bases from V and 3 from J; bases not matched to a gene: 6. Caucasian heritage predominated among both patients and controls. Blood samples were heparinized, about 4.5 to 8 ml per donor. The receptor's source is a person between 18 and 70 years old in good health. Sequences were obtained from peripheral blood mononuclear cells. V and J are TRBV5-4 and TRBJ2-7; 10 bases align to TRBD1. CDR3 DNA (partial): TGTGCCAGCAGCTCCCGGGACAGGGGTAACTACGAG. This gives the protein CASSSRDRGNYE. The complete CDR3 sequence is CASSSRDRGNYEQYF.